Following are 9 T cell receptor beta chains from one sample sequenced in a study of shared clonotypes between healthy human individuals. Here immunoSEQ multiplex PCR was the method, and the copy in TCRdb shows in-frame clones only, minus some. Of hundreds of thousands of clones in the sample, 70% to 75% were seen once. Material for sequencing was memory CD4+ T cells sorted from blood. Subset here: CD45RA-negative fraction. Receptors originate from a man younger than 40 in good health.

This chain links TRBV2 with TRBJ1-1; TRBD1 matches at 7 bases. Germline V lookup: CDR1 SNHLY, CDR2 FYNNEI. Trimming at V came to 6 bases and at J to 7 bases, leaving 8 bases not matched to a gene. This CDR3 is 13 amino acids long. The CDR3 is CASRADPGGEAFF. CDR3 coding DNA: TGTGCCAGCAGGGCAGATCCAGGGGGTGAAGCTTTCTTT.

The chain carries TRBV5-1 and TRBJ1-4, with a tentative D call TRBD1 (5 bases). The V gene's germline CDR1 is SGHRS and CDR2 YFSETQ. V lost 0 bases, J lost 5 bases, and 14 bases lay in between. The CDR3 length is 16 residues. CDR3 nucleotide sequence: TGCGCCAGCAGCTTGGCCCCTAGGGGTGGAAATGAAAAACTGTTTTTT. It translates to CASSLAPRGGNEKLFF.

The chain employs TRBV7-9 and TRBJ2-7, with 8 bases that match TRBD2. CDR3 size: 13 residues. Trimming cost V 5 bases and J 4 bases; bases outside gene matches: 4. The V gene's germline CDR1 is SEHNR and CDR2 FQNEAQ (reference sequence). Written as DNA, the CDR3 is TGTGCCAGCAGCACCCGACTAGCGTACGAGCAGTACTTC. The encoded protein is CASSTRLAYEQYF.

The chain uses TRBV29-1 and TRBJ2-7; D may correspond to TRBD1 or TRBD2 (5 bases each). Germline values: CDR1 SQVTM, CDR2 ANQGSEA. V was trimmed by 7 bases and J by 2 bases, leaving 12 bases between them. The CDR3 totals 12 residues. The CDR3 DNA reads as TGCAGCGCTAGCCTAGGGGCCTACGAGCAGTACTTC. This sequence encodes CSASLGAYEQYF.

CDR3 sequence (DNA): TGTGCCAGCTCACAGGGACTAGCGGGGACCTCGGACAATGAGCAGTTCTTC. Translated, it gives CASSQGLAGTSDNEQFF. This chain uses TRBV18 with TRBJ2-1, with 13 nucleotides matching TRBD2. Unmatched junction bases numbered 8, after V lost 4 bases and J lost 5 bases. The length of the CDR3 is 17 residues. Germline V CDR1 and CDR2: KGHSH, LQKENI.

This clone was seen many times. The chain employs TRBV5-5 and TRBJ1-1; D uncertain. Germline CDR1 SGHKS, CDR2 YYEKEE (reference sequence). Deletions cut 2 bases from V and 0 bases from J, with 11 bases between. This CDR3 has 15 residues. CDR3: CASSLIMIMNTEAFF. The DNA of the CDR3 is TGTGCCAGCAGCTTAATTATGATTATGAACACTGAAGCTTTCTTT.

This clone was recorded many times. This chain joins TRBV19 and TRBJ2-7, with 10 bases that match TRBD1. Germline V lookup: CDR1 LNHDA, CDR2 SQIVND (reference sequence). J lost 4 bases, V lost 6 bases, and 6 bases had no gene match. The CDR3 is 14 amino acids. DNA for the CDR3: TGTGCCAGTAGGAGGACAGGGGGTTTATACGAGCAGTACTTC. It codes for CASRRTGGLYEQYF.

The gene calls are TRBV28 and TRBJ2-7; D unresolved. Trimming stripped 6 bases from V and 2 bases from J, with 17 bases between. This CDR3 is 15 amino acids long. The germline CDR1 and CDR2 sequences are MDHEN and SYDVKM. As DNA, the CDR3 is TGTGCCAGCAGGCCAGGTCCCCGAGCCGCCTACGAGCAGTACTTC. Protein product: CASRPGPRAAYEQYF.

The chain couples TRBV7-9 to TRBJ2-7, with TRBD2 identical over 10 bases. V dropped 3 bases and J dropped 5; count of bases not matched to a gene: 10. The CDR3 consists of 16 residues. Germline V gives CDR1 SEHNR, CDR2 FQNEAQ (reference sequence). The CDR3 DNA reads as TGTGCCAGCAGCTTGTTGTCTAGCGGGAGAGCGAACGAGCAGTACTTC. Its protein product is CASSLLSSGRANEQYF.